A single sample gave rise to the 15 T cell receptor beta chains below, sequenced in a study of blood T cell repertoires in COVID-19. Libraries were prepared by immunoSEQ multiplex PCR; TCRdb keeps only in-frame clonotypes and omits some of them. The sample has over 85,000 clones; 70% to 90% are singletons. The sequencing input was peripheral blood. Receptor source: a woman older than 75 with active COVID-19.

V usage is TRBV11-3 and J usage is TRBJ1-1; no firm D call. Trimming stripped 5 bases from V and 2 bases from J, with 9 bases between. Per the germline V gene, CDR1 is SGHNT and CDR2 is YENEEA. This CDR3 region has 13 residues. CDR3 sequence reads: CASSLGLNTEAFF. The CDR3 DNA reads as TGTGCCAGCAGCCTGGGCCTTAACACTGAAGCTTTCTTT.

This chain joins TRBV5-4 and TRBJ2-7; D perhaps matches TRBD2 (7 bases). The CDR3 covers 14 residues. Deletions cut 4 bases from V and 1 base from J, with 12 bases between. CDR1 and CDR2 from the germline V gene are SGHNT and YYREEE (reference sequence). The DNA of the CDR3 is TGTGCCAGCAGCCTGAGGGGGGGATCCTACGAGCAGTACTTC. Translation gives CASSLRGGSYEQYF.

This clone is a singleton in its sample. V is TRBV5-1 and J is TRBJ2-3; 14 positions agree with TRBD2. J lost 1 base, V lost 5 bases, and 3 bases had no gene match. CDR3 length equals 16 residues. CDR1 and CDR2 from the germline V gene are SGHRS and YFSETQ. For the CDR3, the DNA is TGCGCCAGCAGGGCGACTAGCGGGAGGGGCACAGATACGCAGTATTTT. Translated: CASRATSGRGTDTQYF.

V gene TRBV28 combines with J gene TRBJ2-7; TRBD1 aligns across 10 bases. This CDR3 comprises 15 residues. Trimming at V came to 7 bases and at J to 6 bases, leaving 12 bases not matched to a gene. CDR1 is MDHEN, CDR2 SYDVKM, per germline. The CDR3 DNA reads as TGTGCCAGCACCTGGACCGGGACAGGGGTGGGCGAGCAGTACTTC. Residues: CASTWTGTGVGEQYF.

This rearrangement joins TRBV2 to TRBJ2-3, with D possibly matching TRBD1 (5 bases). The CDR3 loop spans 12 amino acids. Trimming took 7 bases from V and 2 from J, leaving 7 bases between them. From germline, CDR1 is SNHLY and CDR2 FYNNEI. For the CDR3, the DNA is TGTGCCAGCAAGGGGTACACAGATACGCAGTATTTT. Translation gives CASKGYTDTQYF.

V and J are TRBV4-3 and TRBJ1-2; D is unclear. Germline values: CDR1 LGHNA, CDR2 YSLEER. V lost 0 bases to trimming and J lost 4 bases, with 9 bases between them. This CDR3 comprises 14 residues. The CDR3 nucleotides are TGCGCCAGCAGCCAAGATCTCTCCGGCTATGGCTACACCTTC. It encodes CASSQDLSGYGYTF.

The genes are TRBV28 and TRBJ2-5; no firm D call. The CDR3 consists of 12 residues. Trimming pared 3 bases from V and 5 bases from J, leaving 7 bases between. Germline values: CDR1 MDHEN, CDR2 SYDVKM. The CDR3 region has the DNA TGTGCCAGCAGTTTGTTCGGGGAGACCCAGTACTTC. Translating gives CASSLFGETQYF.

In DNA form, the CDR3 reads TGTGCCAGCAGTTTTACAGGGGGCGCCGGAAACACCATATATTTT. Translation gives CASSFTGGAGNTIYF. The chain couples TRBV6-6 to TRBJ1-3; 9 bases match TRBD1. The CDR3 extends over 15 amino acids. Germline lookup yields CDR1 MNHNY and CDR2 SVGAGI (reference sequence). Trimming took 4 bases from V and 4 from J; bases not matched to a gene: 5.

Only one count was recorded for this clone. The chain recombines TRBV7-9 with TRBJ1-2; D remains ambiguous. Trimming left V 1 base short and J 5 bases short, with 8 bases between. Looked up from germline, CDR1 is SEHNR and CDR2 is FQNEAQ (reference sequence). This CDR3 contains 13 residues. The DNA for the CDR3 is TGTGCCAGCAGCTTAGTAACGGGGTATGGCTACACCTTC. Its translation: CASSLVTGYGYTF.

The rearrangement joins TRBV18 to TRBJ2-7, with a possible D match to TRBD2 (6 bases). In germline, CDR1 is KGHSH, CDR2 LQKENI. The ends were cut back, 6 bases at V and 3 bases at J, with 15 bases in the middle. The CDR3 runs 14 residues. CDR3 DNA sequence: TGTGCCAGCTCCCTTAGGACGGGGGACTACGAGCAGTACTTC. It is translated as CASSLRTGDYEQYF.

This clone was counted a single time. The genes are TRBV27 and TRBJ2-1; TRBD2 aligns across 9 bases. V gave up 5 bases and J gave up 2 bases; unmatched junction bases: 4. Germline V lookup: CDR1 MNHEY, CDR2 SMNVEV (reference sequence). This CDR3 spans 15 amino acids. The CDR3, as DNA: TGTGCCAGCAGTCCTGGGACTAGCCCCTACAATGAGCAGTTCTTC. Protein: CASSPGTSPYNEQFF.

The DNA for the CDR3 is TGTGCCAGCAGTTTTGGAGACGGCTACGAGCAGTACTTC. Protein product: CASSFGDGYEQYF. The chain combines TRBV27 with TRBJ2-7; the D is unclear. CDR1 is MNHEY, CDR2 SMNVEV, per germline (reference sequence). The CDR3 is made up of 13 amino acids. Deletions cut 3 bases from V and 3 bases from J, with 9 bases between.

The V gene is TRBV4-2, the J gene TRBJ2-5; 7 nucleotides line up with TRBD1. The CDR3 is made up of 15 amino acids. Looked up from germline, CDR1 is LGHNA and CDR2 is YNFKEQ. V shed 1 base and J 4 bases; nucleotides not matched to a gene: 6. In nucleotides, the CDR3 is TGTGCCAGCAGCCAAGTGGAGAGGGGGCTAGAGACCCAGTACTTC. Its translation is CASSQVERGLETQYF.

This clone has only a few counts. The rearrangement links TRBV6-6 to TRBJ2-7; 8 nucleotides agree with TRBD1. The V and J ends lost 8 bases and 2 bases, in that order; junction bases with no gene match: 8. Germline values: CDR1 MNHNY, CDR2 SVGAGI (reference sequence). The CDR3 length is 14 residues. CDR3 sequence reads: CASGDRGITYEQYF. The DNA of the CDR3 is TGTGCCAGCGGCGACAGGGGAATCACCTACGAGCAGTACTTC.

The genes are TRBV5-1 and TRBJ2-2, with D maybe TRBD1 (6 bases). V was shortened by 0 bases and J by 3 bases, with 9 bases between the two germline ends. The CDR3 loop spans 15 amino acids. The germline gives CDR1 SGHRS, CDR2 YFSETQ. CDR3 sequence (DNA): TGCGCCAGCAGCTTGGGGGCAGGGGACACCGGGGAGCTGTTTTTT. Translation gives CASSLGAGDTGELFF.